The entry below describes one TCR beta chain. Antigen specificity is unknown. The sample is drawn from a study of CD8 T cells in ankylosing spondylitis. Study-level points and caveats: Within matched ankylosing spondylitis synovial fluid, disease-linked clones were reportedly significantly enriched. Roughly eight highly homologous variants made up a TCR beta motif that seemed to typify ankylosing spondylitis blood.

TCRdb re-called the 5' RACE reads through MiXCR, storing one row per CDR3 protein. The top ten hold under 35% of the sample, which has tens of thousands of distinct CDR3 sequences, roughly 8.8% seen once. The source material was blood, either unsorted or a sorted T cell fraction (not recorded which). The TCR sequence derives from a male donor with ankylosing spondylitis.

In DNA, the CDR3 is TGTGCCACCAGTGATTTTACGAACACTGAAGCTTTCTTT. Amino acid sequence: CATSDFTNTEAFF. The chain couples TRBV24-1 to TRBJ1-1; D is undetermined. The germline gives CDR1 KGHDR, CDR2 SFDVKD. There are 13 residues in the CDR3. V was trimmed by 1 base and J by 1 base, leaving 3 bases between them.